The subject of this entry is one TCR beta chain. Its target is not known. This sample was included in a study of chemoradiotherapy in HPV16-positive cancers. Overall study context: Functional T-cell assays on a couple of HPV16-positive patients' cells defined candidate HPV-specific clones and common TCR motifs. Study observations and caveats: Only a couple of HPV16-positive patients supplied the functional HPV-specificity definition. Better recurrence-free survival went with HPV-responsive T-cell expansion in HPV16-positive patients. During treatment, candidate HPV-specific clones and E7-related motifs expanded in tumor.

Assay used: immunoSEQ multiplex PCR; TCRdb lists only in-frame clones, some missing. The sample includes fewer than 15,000 clones, 88% of them seen just once. The input for sequencing was blood, taken from a patient who underwent chemoradiotherapy. The TCR sequence derives from a human donor with HPV-associated anogenital cancer.

The CDR3 DNA is TGTGCCAGCAGTTTAGCGGGGATTCAAGAGACCCAGTACTTC. It yields the protein CASSLAGIQETQYF. The J gene is TRBJ2-5, the V gene TRBV9, with 8 bases that match TRBD2. V was clipped by 5 bases and J by 2 bases; unmatched bases: 5. Per germline, CDR1 SGDLS and CDR2 YYNGEE. CDR3 length: 14 residues.